This TCR beta chain was sequenced for a study of technical replicates of blood from several donors. TCRdb's table, derived via immunoSEQ multiplex PCR, lists solely in-frame clones and lacks some. The sample lists 76,000 or so clones, over 75% occurring once. The sequence came from a human donor in good health. The sequenced sample consisted of T cells isolated from PBMCs.

The CDR3 DNA is TGCGCCAGCAGCCAAGATCCGTCTAGCGGGAGTAACGATGAGCAGTTCTTC. Its protein product is CASSQDPSSGSNDEQFF. The chain couples TRBV4-1 to TRBJ2-1, with 10 bases fitting TRBD2. Germline V gives CDR1 MGHRA, CDR2 YSYEKL. This CDR3 is 17 amino acids long. The junction had 10 bases not matched to a gene; V was cut back by 0 bases and J by 8 bases.